This T cell receptor beta chain was found in a study of blood T cell repertoires in COVID-19. Overall study context: T cells, B-cell-depleted T cells, or PBMCs provided the cDNA or gDNA that served as material.

The CDR3 is made up of 15 amino acids. Trimming at V came to 4 bases and at J to 6 bases, leaving 7 bases not matched to a gene. From germline, CDR1 is MNHEY and CDR2 SMNVEV (reference sequence). Authors' data handling: By means of reference gene primer amplification, nucleated cell counts were estimated. TCRdb's copy holds only in-frame clones and misses some; the assay was immunoSEQ multiplex PCR. D and trimming were read from the DNA, whereas the V and J calls and clone size are those reported in that table. The data contain 300,000 or so clones, about nine tenths of them seen just once; the ten biggest clones take up less than 3.5%. Seattle patients were enrolled during active infection and followed longitudinally.

The sequence was collected from a woman aged 25-40 years with COVID-19, enrolled during active disease. The V call is TRBV27, the J call TRBJ2-1, with 9 bases lining up with TRBD2. The sample was peripheral blood. CDR3 in DNA: TGTGCCAGCAGTTGGAGTAGCGGGAGTATCAATGAGCAGTTCTTC. It is translated as CASSWSSGSINEQFF.